The 19 T cell receptor beta chains below all came from one sample that was sequenced in a study of spatial heterogeneity in lung cancer (dated by TCRdb to the late 2010s). Results and caveats for the whole study, not just this receptor: The number of expanded intratumoral alpha and beta TCRs correlated with the tumor nonsynonymous mutation count.

The sample's time point, from its label and the paper: sample taken at primary tumor resection. For these TCRs, the target antigens are not known. The library came from 5' RACE. Sequenced using a NextSeq 500. TCRdb handled the public reads itself, with Q25 trimming in fastp and clone calling in MiXCR, and kept productive beta chains. Records with the same CDR3 protein are collapsed into one entry carrying the most frequent genes and DNA. In all, the sample holds more than 15,000 distinct CDR3 sequences, and more than 5% of those were seen once. The top ten clones comprise about 6.8% of the sample. The sequences come from lung tumor tissue, collected at surgery. The receptors stem from a male donor with early-stage non-small cell lung cancer.

This clonotype was detected many times. Little can be read into the size of this beta chain, an off-target read in a library designed for alpha chains. J is TRBJ1-4 and V is TRBV7-6, with 9 bases aligning to TRBD1. This CDR3 has 16 amino acids. Germline values: CDR1 SGHVS, CDR2 FNYEAQ. J gave up 0 bases and V 4 bases, and 3 bases lay outside the gene matches. The CDR3 spells CASSSDRGTTNEKLFF. CDR3 DNA sequence: TGTGCCAGCAGCTCGGACAGGGGAACAACTAATGAAAAACTGTTTTTT.

This clonotype was counted between two and nine times. This beta chain lies outside the target of a library built for alpha chains; its clone size means little. The genes are TRBV6-6 and TRBJ1-4; D might be TRBD1 (6 bases). Germline loops: CDR1 MNHNY, CDR2 SVGAGI (reference sequence). The CDR3 spans 14 residues. V shed 4 bases and J shed 8 bases, with 14 bases lying between them. The CDR3 nucleotides read TGTGCCAGCAGTTCTCCACAGGGAGCGGAAAAACTGTTTTTT. Translating it yields CASSSPQGAEKLFF.

This clonotype counts as medium-sized. With the library built for alpha chains, this beta chain is off target and its frequency is not meaningful. This sequence joins TRBV30 and TRBJ2-3; no definite D call. V lost 1 base and J 6 bases, leaving 5 bases between the germline ends. The CDR3 has 11 amino acids. Per germline, CDR1 GTSNPN and CDR2 SVGIG (reference sequence). The CDR3 nucleotides are TGTGCCTGGAGTGGGATGGATACGCAGTATTTT. It is translated as CAWSGMDTQYF.

This clonotype was found many times. The library was prepared for alpha chains; this beta chain is a stray read, so its frequency means little. This chain links TRBV5-1 with TRBJ2-1; TRBD2 matches 7 bases. With 3 bases clipped from V and 15 bases from J, the junction kept 12 bases outside the gene matches. CDR1 is SGHRS and CDR2 is YFSETQ in the germline V gene. This CDR3 region has 13 residues. This CDR3 is CASSSGVAGDLFF. As DNA, the CDR3 is TGCGCCAGCAGCTCGGGTGTGGCGGGGGATCTGTTCTTC.

This clonotype showed up many times. This beta chain is a stray read from a library made for alpha chains; its abundance is not meaningful. The rearrangement links TRBV19 to TRBJ2-1; no definite D call. From germline, CDR1 is LNHDA and CDR2 SQIVND (reference sequence). V lost 5 bases and J 4 bases, leaving 15 bases between the germline ends. This CDR3 has 15 residues. The CDR3 is CASSVQRLGYNEQFF. The CDR3 DNA reads as TGTGCCAGTAGTGTCCAGCGCCTTGGGTACAATGAGCAGTTCTTC.

This clonotype came up a few times. This beta chain came through as a stray read in a library set up for alpha chains, and its size says little. V gene TRBV27 combines with J gene TRBJ1-1; D possibly corresponds to TRBD1 (5 bases). The CDR3 consists of 13 residues. The V end lost 7 bases, the J end lost 1 base, and 10 bases lay between the germline ends. Germline V CDR1 and CDR2: MNHEY, SMNVEV (reference sequence). The CDR3 here is CASKRGTNTEAFF. The CDR3 bases are TGTGCCAGCAAAAGAGGGACGAACACTGAAGCTTTCTTT.

Many counts were recorded for this clonotype. Found in a library prepared for alpha chains, this beta chain is an off-target read, and its abundance has little meaning. This rearrangement joins TRBV6-2 or TRBV6-3 to TRBJ2-1; 12 bases match TRBD2. V dropped 8 bases and J dropped 9; count of bases not matched to a gene: 8. Per the germline V gene, CDR1 is MNHEY and CDR2 is SVGEGT. The CDR3 covers 14 residues. CDR3 coding DNA: TGTGCCAGCGAAGGACTAGCGGGGTCTCTTGAGCAGTTCTTC. This encodes CASEGLAGSLEQFF.

This clonotype was found a few times. Because the library targeted alpha chains, this beta chain is an off-target read whose size means little. This chain links TRBV24-1 with TRBJ2-1; TRBD1 agrees at 10 bases. The J segment lost 5 bases and the V segment lost 7 bases, leaving 10 bases of the junction unmatched. Per germline, CDR1 KGHDR and CDR2 SFDVKD. There are 16 residues in the CDR3. The CDR3 DNA reads TGTGCCACCAGCCCTGGGACCGGGACAGGGGACAATGAGCAGTTCTTC. Amino acids: CATSPGTGTGDNEQFF.

This clonotype was observed many times. With the library built for alpha chains, this beta chain is off target and its frequency is not meaningful. The V and J genes are TRBV7-9 and TRBJ1-1; the D is unclear. The CDR3 covers 14 residues. V was trimmed by 2 bases and J by 1 base, leaving 8 bases between them. Looked up from germline, CDR1 is SEHNR and CDR2 is FQNEAQ (reference sequence). The CDR3 here is CASSLLQKNTEAFF. CDR3 nucleotide sequence: TGTGCCAGCAGCTTACTTCAGAAGAACACTGAAGCTTTCTTT. Full variable domain (rest looked up from reference TRBV7-9 and TRBJ1-1): DTGVSQNPRHKITKRGQNVTFRCDPISEHNRLYWYRQTLGQGPEFLTYFQNEAQLEKSRLLSDRFSAERPKGSFSTLEIQRTEQGDSAMYLCASSLLQKNTEAFFGQGTRLTVV.

This clonotype has a count of ten or more. The size of this beta chain means little, since it is a stray read in a library made for alpha chains. This chain links TRBV20-1 with TRBJ2-5; no firm D call. The CDR3 is 10 residues long. CDR1 and CDR2 from the germline V gene are DFQATT and SNEGSKA (reference sequence). V lost 7 bases, J lost 5 bases, and 8 bases lay in between. CDR3: CSVLGETQYF. In nucleotides, the CDR3 is TGCAGTGTTCTCGGCGAGACCCAGTACTTC.

This clonotype was counted between two and nine times. The library was built for alpha chains, so this beta chain is an off-target read and its size means little. This chain connects TRBV5-8 to TRBJ2-1, with 12 bases identical to TRBD2. Germline CDR1 reads SGHTS; CDR2 reads YDEGEE. This CDR3 comprises 16 residues. J gave up 9 bases and V 2 bases, and 9 bases lay outside the gene matches. The DNA of the CDR3 is TGTGCCAGCAGCTTCCGGGATCTAGCGGGAGGGATTGAGCAGTTCTTC. Translation: CASSFRDLAGGIEQFF.

This clonotype qualifies as medium-sized. The library was built for alpha chains, so this beta chain is an off-target read and its size means little. The rearrangement uses TRBV27 and TRBJ2-6; 9 positions match TRBD1. Germline values: CDR1 MNHEY, CDR2 SMNVEV (reference sequence). This CDR3 comprises 17 residues. The V segment lost 6 bases and the J segment 1 base; nucleotides outside the gene matches: 7. The CDR3 nucleotides are TGTGCCAGCAGCTCCGGGACAGGGTGGTCTGGGGCCAACGTCCTGACTTTC. It codes for CASSSGTGWSGANVLTF.

This clonotype was seen at least ten times. This beta chain is a stray read from a library made for alpha chains; its abundance is not meaningful. The chain links TRBV12-3 or TRBV12-4 to TRBJ2-1; D unclear. Trimming took off 7 bases at V and 15 bases at J, with 16 bases between the two ends. The CDR3 loop spans 11 amino acids. This chain's CDR3 is CASTLGGPGFF. In DNA form, the CDR3 reads TGTGCCAGCACCCTCGGCGGCCCCGGGTTCTTC.

This clonotype has at least ten counts. The library was designed around alpha chains, so this beta chain is a stray read whose abundance carries little weight. This chain joins TRBV20-1 and TRBJ2-7, with D hard to call. The CDR3 extends over 14 amino acids. The V gene's germline CDR1 is DFQATT and CDR2 SNEGSKA (reference sequence). With 5 bases removed from V and 3 bases from J, the gap between germline ends came to 17 bases. CDR3 bases: TGCAGTGCTGCGAATCCACAGAGACTCTACGAGCAGTACTTC. It specifies CSAANPQRLYEQYF.

This clonotype showed up many times. The library was prepared for alpha chains; this beta chain is a stray read, so its frequency means little. The rearrangement uses TRBV7-2 and TRBJ2-1, with 11 bases fitting TRBD2. The CDR3 length is 16 residues. The ends lost 5 bases at V and 6 bases at J; junction bases unmatched: 9. From germline, CDR1 is SGHTA and CDR2 FQGNSA. The CDR3 DNA reads as TGTGCCAGCAGCCTCAGACTAGCGGGGAGCTCCAATGAGCAGTTCTTC. Residues: CASSLRLAGSSNEQFF.

This clonotype was detected ten times or more. This beta chain slipped into a library made for alpha chains as a stray read, so its size is not meaningful. The chain recombines TRBV4-2 with TRBJ2-3, with D perhaps matching TRBD1 (6 bases). Trimming took off 1 base at V and 2 bases at J, with 13 bases between the two ends. This CDR3 comprises 16 residues. The germline gives CDR1 LGHNA, CDR2 YNFKEQ. This CDR3 is CASSQGHRAPTDTQYF. CDR3 in DNA: TGTGCCAGCAGCCAAGGGCACAGGGCTCCCACAGATACGCAGTATTTT.

Sample share makes this clonotype medium-sized. Little can be read into the size of this beta chain, an off-target read in a library designed for alpha chains. The V gene is TRBV12-3 or TRBV12-4, the J gene TRBJ1-1; D not resolved. The V and J ends lost 1 base and 6 bases respectively, with 9 bases between them. CDR3 length: 13 residues. The CDR3 bases are TGTGCCAGCAGTTTAGGTCCCGCTTCTGAAGCTTTCTTT. It specifies CASSLGPASEAFF.

As for this clonotype: In a library made to pick up alpha chains, this beta chain is a stray read with a size that means little. The V call is TRBV12-3 or TRBV12-4, the J call TRBJ2-1; 7 bases align to TRBD2. The CDR3 covers 14 residues. V lost 6 bases, J lost 8 bases, and 10 bases stayed unmatched. DNA of the CDR3: TGTGCCAGCAGCCCCCCGTGGCTAGCGGATGAGCAGTTCTTC. Residues: CASSPPWLADEQFF.

This clonotype appeared many times. With the library built for alpha chains, this beta chain is off target and its frequency is not meaningful. This chain connects TRBV20-1 to TRBJ2-3, with a possible D match to TRBD1 (6 bases). CDR1 DFQATT and CDR2 SNEGSKA come from the germline V gene (reference sequence). V lost 6 bases and J lost 8, with 24 bases in between. CDR3 length equals 15 residues. The DNA of the CDR3 is TGCAGTGCAAACCTAGGACAGCCCGGCCGTGGTACGCAGTATTTT. Protein sequence: CSANLGQPGRGTQYF.